Each of the 26 T cell receptor beta chains below was sequenced from the same sample in a study of identical twins. From the 5' RACE reads, TCRdb called clonotypes with MiXCR, one entry per CDR3 protein. The sample lists about 790,000 distinct CDR3 sequences, about 20% occurring once. These data also featured in a second study, about T cells expressing NK-cell markers.

Material for sequencing was PBMCs. These receptors all stem from a woman younger than 30 in good health.

The gene calls are TRBV2 and TRBJ1-3; 9 nucleotides match TRBD1. The CDR3 spans 14 residues. Germline CDR1 is SNHLY and CDR2 is FYNNEI. V trimming: 9 bases; J trimming: 7 bases; junction bases outside the gene matches: 10. The CDR3 nucleotides are TGTGCCAGACGGAGCACAGGGGGCACGAACACCATATATTTT. Translation: CARRSTGGTNTIYF.

Only a few counts were recorded for this clonotype. V and J are TRBV12-3 or TRBV12-4 and TRBJ2-1; 11 positions agree with TRBD2. J gave up 6 bases and V 6 bases, and 7 bases lay outside the gene matches. There are 15 residues in the CDR3. Here the CDR3 reads CASRQLAGVGNEQFF. The CDR3 region has the DNA TGTGCCAGCAGGCAACTAGCGGGAGTTGGCAATGAGCAGTTCTTC.

This clonotype was counted between two and nine times. The CDR3 here is CASSPGLLRRKGEQYF. CDR3 bases: TGTGCCAGCTCACCAGGGTTACTTCGCCGAAAAGGCGAGCAGTACTTC. The genes are TRBV18 and TRBJ2-7; D unclear. CDR3 length: 16 amino acids. V was clipped by 2 bases and J by 6 bases, with 20 bases between them. CDR1 is KGHSH, CDR2 LQKENI, per germline.

V is TRBV12-3 or TRBV12-4 and J is TRBJ1-2; D remains unclear. V dropped 1 base and J dropped 4 bases, with 10 bases sitting between them. The CDR3 length is 14 residues. CDR3 nucleotides: TGTGCCAGCAGTTTAGTCGCCGGAATCTATGGCTACACCTTC. This gives the protein CASSLVAGIYGYTF.

The CDR3 region is CASSLNWRTDTQYF. CDR3 nucleotides: TGTGCCAGCTCACTCAACTGGCGGACAGATACGCAGTATTTT. The chain couples TRBV18 to TRBJ2-3; D unclear. V was shortened by 4 bases and J by 3 bases, with 11 bases between the two germline ends. This CDR3 is 14 amino acids long. Germline CDR1 is KGHSH and CDR2 is LQKENI.

The rearrangement uses TRBV12-3 or TRBV12-4 and TRBJ1-6, with 9 bases aligning to TRBD1. This CDR3 contains 15 residues. Trimming cost V 8 bases and J 5 bases; bases outside gene matches: 7. The CDR3 nucleotides are TGTGCCAGCCGAGGGGGGACAGGGAATAATTCACCCCTCCACTTT. Translating gives CASRGGTGNNSPLHF.

Here the CDR3 reads CASSLSLLGWAGSSYNEQFF. The CDR3 coding sequence is TGTGCCAGCAGTTTATCGCTGCTAGGTTGGGCGGGGAGCTCCTACAATGAGCAGTTCTTC. The chain links TRBV27 to TRBJ2-1, with D possibly being TRBD2 (6 bases). With 0 bases removed from V and 0 bases from J, the gap between germline ends came to 21 bases. This CDR3 contains 20 residues. Germline V gene lookup returns CDR1 MNHEY and CDR2 SMNVEV (reference sequence).

This chain connects TRBV29-1 to TRBJ1-3, with D possibly TRBD1 on 5 matching bases. The CDR3 extends over 16 amino acids. CDR1 is SQVTM and CDR2 is ANQGSEA in the germline V gene. V was pared by 4 bases and J by 1 base, with 17 bases between. CDR3: CSVVRLPSGSGNTIYF. The CDR3 coding sequence is TGCAGCGTTGTACGACTCCCCTCAGGGTCTGGAAACACCATATATTTT. Variable domain in full (rest from reference TRBV29-1 and TRBJ1-3): SAVISQKPSRDICQRGTSLTIQCQVDSQVTMMFWYRQQPGQSLTLIATANQGSEATYESGFVIDKFPISRPNLTFSTLTVSNMSPEDSSIYLCSVVRLPSGSGNTIYFGEGSWLTVV.

Only a few counts were recorded for this clonotype. This chain joins TRBV7-9 and TRBJ2-1; TRBD1 matches 10 bases. With 1 base clipped from V and 8 bases from J, the junction kept 5 bases outside the gene matches. The CDR3 covers 15 residues. Germline CDR1 and CDR2: SEHNR and FQNEAQ (reference sequence). CDR3 amino acids: CASSLGQGAPYEQFF. The CDR3 DNA follows: TGTGCCAGCAGCTTAGGACAGGGGGCGCCGTATGAGCAGTTCTTC.

V usage is TRBV29-1 and J usage is TRBJ1-1; TRBD1 matches at 7 bases. This CDR3 is built from 11 residues. The trim removed 7 bases at V and 3 bases at J, leaving 2 bases unmatched. Germline CDR1 SQVTM, CDR2 ANQGSEA. CDR3 in DNA: TGCAGCGGCGGGACAGACACTGAAGCTTTCTTT. This gives the protein CSGGTDTEAFF. Supplemented by reference TRBV29-1 and TRBJ1-1, the full variable domain reads SAVISQKPSRDICQRGTSLTIQCQVDSQVTMMFWYRQQPGQSLTLIATANQGSEATYESGFVIDKFPISRPNLTFSTLTVSNMSPEDSSIYLCSGGTDTEAFFGQGTRLTVV.

The rearrangement links TRBV20-1 to TRBJ2-2, with 7 bases aligning to TRBD2. V shed 0 bases, J shed 1 base, and the junction held 8 bases outside the gene matches. Per the germline V gene, CDR1 is DFQATT and CDR2 is SNEGSKA (reference sequence). This CDR3 has 17 amino acids. The CDR3 nucleotides are TGCAGTGCTAGAGATTACCGCGAGCGGGGGAACACCGGGGAGCTGTTTTTT. Protein product: CSARDYRERGNTGELFF.

This clonotype has a handful of counts. The chain has TRBV6-5 and TRBJ1-3; D is unclear. Germline CDR1 is MNHEY and CDR2 is SVGAGI. The ends were cut back, 0 bases at V and 0 bases at J, with 6 bases in the middle. CDR3 length: 15 amino acids. CDR3 sequence: CASSYSVISGNTIYF. DNA of the CDR3: TGTGCCAGCAGTTACTCCGTAATCTCTGGAAACACCATATATTTT.

The table lists this clonotype with a few counts. The gene calls are TRBV29-1 and TRBJ2-5; 12 bases are shared with TRBD1. The CDR3 runs to 14 residues. V gave up 6 bases and J gave up 5 bases; unmatched junction bases: 7. The germline gives CDR1 SQVTM, CDR2 ANQGSEA. The CDR3 spells CSVKRDRGPETQYF. CDR3 coding DNA: TGCAGCGTAAAACGGGACAGGGGGCCGGAGACCCAGTACTTC. Based on the CDR3 plus reference TRBV29-1 and TRBJ2-5, the full variable domain is SAVISQKPSRDICQRGTSLTIQCQVDSQVTMMFWYRQQPGQSLTLIATANQGSEATYESGFVIDKFPISRPNLTFSTLTVSNMSPEDSSIYLCSVKRDRGPETQYFGPGTRLLVL.

This clonotype occurred a few times. The chain is built from TRBV24-1 and TRBJ2-1, with D uncertain. CDR1 and CDR2 (germline): KGHDR, SFDVKD. The length of the CDR3 is 18 residues. V was pared by 8 bases and J by 0 bases, with 22 bases between. The CDR3 reads CATTSPLRAQSSYNEQFF. The DNA of the CDR3 is TGTGCCACCACCTCGCCCTTGAGAGCCCAGAGCTCCTACAATGAGCAGTTCTTC.

The chain is built from TRBV18 and TRBJ2-5, with D perhaps TRBD1 (5 bases). This CDR3 has 12 residues. V lost 2 bases and J lost 8, with 9 bases in between. CDR1 is KGHSH, CDR2 LQKENI, per germline. The CDR3 loop is CASSPTQVTQYF. In DNA form, the CDR3 reads TGTGCCAGCTCACCAACACAGGTCACCCAGTACTTC.

The rearrangement uses TRBV29-1 and TRBJ2-7; D is uncertain. Germline CDR1 and CDR2: SQVTM and ANQGSEA. V was shortened by 0 bases and J by 6 bases, with 12 bases between the two germline ends. The CDR3 covers 13 residues. The DNA of the CDR3 is TGCAGCGTTGAAGATCTGACCGGGTTCGAGCAGTACTTC. This translates into CSVEDLTGFEQYF.

The rearrangement uses TRBV12-3 or TRBV12-4 and TRBJ1-2, with a possible D match to TRBD1 (5 bases). V lost 2 bases and J lost 6, with 16 bases in between. The CDR3 is made up of 15 amino acids. The CDR3 sequence is CASSLRIGQGHGYTF. The CDR3 nucleotides are TGTGCCAGCAGTTTAAGGATTGGGCAGGGACATGGCTACACCTTC.

This rearrangement joins TRBV12-3 or TRBV12-4 to TRBJ1-1, with D possibly matching TRBD1 (6 bases). Trimming cost V 7 bases and J 1 base, with 13 bases left between them. There are 14 residues in the CDR3. In nucleotides, the CDR3 is TGTGCCAGCAACACAGGGTTGAGGAACACTGAAGCTTTCTTT. Encoded protein: CASNTGLRNTEAFF.

This clonotype showed up just a few times. The chain joins TRBV7-9 to TRBJ2-1; D remains ambiguous. Germline V lookup: CDR1 SEHNR, CDR2 FQNEAQ (reference sequence). The V end was cut by 2 bases, the J end by 5 bases, with 10 bases between. The length of the CDR3 is 14 residues. CDR3: CASSLRQSHNEQFF. DNA of the CDR3: TGTGCCAGCAGCTTACGCCAGAGTCACAATGAGCAGTTCTTC.

This sequence joins TRBV6-1 and TRBJ1-1, with D perhaps TRBD1 (5 bases). Germline V lookup: CDR1 MNHNS, CDR2 SASEGT. V gave up 7 bases and J gave up 5 bases, with 23 bases separating them. This CDR3 comprises 16 residues. The CDR3 is CASTPTRAPWGTEAFF. In DNA, the CDR3 is TGTGCCAGCACCCCCACACGGGCTCCCTGGGGGACTGAAGCTTTCTTT.

The chain has TRBV4-2 and TRBJ2-7; TRBD1 is a possible D gene (6 bases). The CDR3 consists of 15 residues. Germline-derived CDR1 and CDR2 are LGHNA and YNFKEQ. The germline V and J ends were trimmed by 4 bases and 2 bases, with 15 bases remaining between them. The DNA of the CDR3 is TGTGCCAGCAGCCGCGACTGGACAGTAACCTACGAGCAGTACTTC. Translated: CASSRDWTVTYEQYF.

This clonotype was recorded a few times. V gene TRBV9 combines with J gene TRBJ2-7; D remains unclear. Germline V gives CDR1 SGDLS, CDR2 YYNGEE. V lost 0 bases to trimming and J lost 6 bases, with 13 bases between them. The CDR3 has 14 amino acids. The CDR3 sequence is CASSVVAIGVEQYF. The CDR3 DNA follows: TGTGCCAGCAGCGTAGTGGCTATCGGAGTCGAGCAGTACTTC.

The V gene is TRBV20-1, the J gene TRBJ2-7; 7 bases fit TRBD1. In germline, CDR1 is DFQATT, CDR2 SNEGSKA (reference sequence). J gave up 0 bases and V 4 bases, and 6 bases lay outside the gene matches. There are 14 residues in the CDR3. The CDR3, as DNA: TGCAGTGCTATCCGGGACAGTGTCTCCTACGAGCAGTACTTC. This codes for CSAIRDSVSYEQYF.

The chain uses TRBV20-1 and TRBJ2-1, with a weak D call TRBD2 (5 bases). Trimming pared 7 bases from V and 1 base from J, leaving 17 bases between. Germline lookup yields CDR1 DFQATT and CDR2 SNEGSKA (reference sequence). The CDR3 consists of 15 residues. CDR3: CSGGRGSSSYNEQFF. The CDR3 bases are TGCAGTGGGGGTCGTGGGAGTTCTTCCTACAATGAGCAGTTCTTC.

This clonotype has a count of ten or more. The chain joins TRBV5-1 to TRBJ2-7, with D unresolved. The CDR3 sequence is 15 residues long. V was shortened by 0 bases and J by 1 base, with 11 bases between the two germline ends. CDR1 and CDR2 (germline): SGHRS, YFSETQ. The DNA for the CDR3 is TGCGCCAGCAGCTTGGACGGACGAAATTCCTACGAGCAGTACTTC. This codes for CASSLDGRNSYEQYF.

This clonotype has just a few counts. The V gene is TRBV7-9, the J gene TRBJ2-7; D may match TRBD1 or TRBD2 (7 bases each). There are 14 residues in the CDR3. Germline loops: CDR1 SEHNR, CDR2 FQNEAQ (reference sequence). Deletions cut 3 bases from V and 4 bases from J, with 13 bases between. The CDR3 bases are TGTGCCAGCAGCTTGTTTCAGGGGGGGTACGAGCAGTACTTC. It yields the protein CASSLFQGGYEQYF.